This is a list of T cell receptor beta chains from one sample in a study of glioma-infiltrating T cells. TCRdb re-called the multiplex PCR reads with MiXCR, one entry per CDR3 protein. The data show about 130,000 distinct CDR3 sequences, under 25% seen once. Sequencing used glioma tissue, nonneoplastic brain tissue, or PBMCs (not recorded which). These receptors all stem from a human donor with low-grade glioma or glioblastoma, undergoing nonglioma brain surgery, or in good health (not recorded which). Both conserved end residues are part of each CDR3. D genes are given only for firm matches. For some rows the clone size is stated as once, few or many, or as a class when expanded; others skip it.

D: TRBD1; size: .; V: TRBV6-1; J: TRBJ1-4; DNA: TGTGCCAGCCACGAAGGGGCAGGGGGGGGTGAAAAACTGTTTTTT; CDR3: CASHEGAGGGEKLFF
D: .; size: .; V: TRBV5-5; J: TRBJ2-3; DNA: TGTGCCAGCAGCGGAACGACACCACTAGCAGATGCGCAGTATTTT; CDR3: CASSGTTPLADAQYF
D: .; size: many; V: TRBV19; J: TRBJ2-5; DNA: TGTGCCAGTAGTCCACACAGTACCTGGACCCAGTACTTC; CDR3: CASSPHSTWTQYF
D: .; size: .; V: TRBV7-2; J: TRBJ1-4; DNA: TGTGCCAGCAGCCCCTACAGATCGGGACACCGGCTGTTTTTT; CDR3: CASSPYRSGHRLFF
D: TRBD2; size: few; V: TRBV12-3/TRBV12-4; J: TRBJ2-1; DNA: TGTGCCAGCCTAATTGGGCTAGCGGGGAGTGAGCAGTTCTTC; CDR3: CASLIGLAGSEQFF
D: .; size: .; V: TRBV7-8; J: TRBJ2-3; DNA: TGTGCCAGCAGCGACGGGGACCCCACAGATACGCAGTATTTT; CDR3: CASSDGDPTDTQYF
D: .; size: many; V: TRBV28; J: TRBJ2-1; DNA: TGTGCCAGCAGTCTACAGGTCCAGGAGCAGTTCTTC; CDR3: CASSLQVQEQFF
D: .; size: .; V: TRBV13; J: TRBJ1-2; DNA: TGTGCCAGCAGCTTAGGCTCGGGCAGATTTTATGGCTACACCTTC; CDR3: CASSLGSGRFYGYTF
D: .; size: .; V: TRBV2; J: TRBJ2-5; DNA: TGTGCCAGCCGCCCTTGGGGGCTTCAAGAGACCCAGTACTTC; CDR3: CASRPWGLQETQYF
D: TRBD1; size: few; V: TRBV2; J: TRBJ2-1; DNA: TGTGCCAGCAGTGACGGGACAGGGGGCGCAGGGTTCTTC; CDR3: CASSDGTGGAGFF
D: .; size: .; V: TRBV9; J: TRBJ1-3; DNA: TGTGCCAGCAGCGTAGAGGACTTCCCGGCGGGAGGAAACACCATATATTTT; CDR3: CASSVEDFPAGGNTIYF
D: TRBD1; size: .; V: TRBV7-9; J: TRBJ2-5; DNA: TGTGCCAGCAGCCAGAGAGCCGGGACAGAGCAAGAGACCCAGTACTTC; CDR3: CASSQRAGTEQETQYF
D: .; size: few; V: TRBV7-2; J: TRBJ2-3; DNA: TGTGCCAGCAGCTTGAGACAGGCTCGGGATACGCAGTATTTT; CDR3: CASSLRQARDTQYF
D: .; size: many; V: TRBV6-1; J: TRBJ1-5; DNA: TGTGCCAGCACGGAGAATTATAGCAATCAGCCCCAGCATTTT; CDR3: CASTENYSNQPQHF
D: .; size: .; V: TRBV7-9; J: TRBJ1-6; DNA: TGTGCCAGCAGCTCTGAAACGGCCCTCCACTTT; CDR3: CASSSETALHF
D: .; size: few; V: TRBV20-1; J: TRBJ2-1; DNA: TGCAGTGCTTGTCCACCCCGAATTACCTACAATGAACAGTTCTTC; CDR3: CSACPPRITYNEQFF
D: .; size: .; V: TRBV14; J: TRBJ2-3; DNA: TGTGCCAGCAGCCAGAGCAGGGCAGATACGCAGTATTTT; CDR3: CASSQSRADTQYF
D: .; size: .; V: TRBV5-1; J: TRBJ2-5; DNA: TGCGCCAGCAGCTTCACAGACCCCCAAGAGACCCAGTACTTC; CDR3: CASSFTDPQETQYF
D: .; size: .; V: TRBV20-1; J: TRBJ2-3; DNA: TGCAGTGCTCCAGTCCGGGTGGGCACAGATACGCAGTATTTT; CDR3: CSAPVRVGTDTQYF
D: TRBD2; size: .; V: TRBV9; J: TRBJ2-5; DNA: TGTGCCAGCACCAGACTAGCGGCCGAGGAGACCCAGTACTTC; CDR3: CASTRLAAEETQYF
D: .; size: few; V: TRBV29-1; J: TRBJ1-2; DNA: TGCAGCGCCCAGCCGGGACGGACAAACTATGGCTACACCTTC; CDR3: CSAQPGRTNYGYTF
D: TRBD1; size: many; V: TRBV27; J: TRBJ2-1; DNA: TGTGCCAGCAGTAGACAGGGGGAGCAGTTCTTC; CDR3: CASSRQGEQFF
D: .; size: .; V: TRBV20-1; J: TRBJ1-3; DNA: TGCAGTGCTAGACCTCCCAGACAGTCTGGAAACACCATATATTTT; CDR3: CSARPPRQSGNTIYF
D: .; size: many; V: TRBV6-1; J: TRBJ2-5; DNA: TGTGCCAGCTTTCACCATCAGGGCATGCAAGAGACCCAGTACTTC; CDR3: CASFHHQGMQETQYF
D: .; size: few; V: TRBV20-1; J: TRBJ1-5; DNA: TGCAGTGCTAGAGATATGGTTAGCAATCAGCCCCAGCATTTT; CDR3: CSARDMVSNQPQHF
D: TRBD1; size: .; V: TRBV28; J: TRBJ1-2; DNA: TGTGCCAGCAGTGCCGGGACAGGGGGCTTGTTGGGTTGGTACACCTTC; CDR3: CASSAGTGGLLGWYTF
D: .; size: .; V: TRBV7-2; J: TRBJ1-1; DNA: TGTGCCAGCAGCCCAAGCAGGGGCGCCGCTGAAGCTTTCTTT; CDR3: CASSPSRGAAEAFF
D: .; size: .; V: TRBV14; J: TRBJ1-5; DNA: TGTGCCAGCAGCCTCGGGATACAGCCCCAGCATTTT; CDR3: CASSLGIQPQHF
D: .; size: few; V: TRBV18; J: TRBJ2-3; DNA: TGTGCCAGCTCACCGATGAGCGGAAAAGCAGATACGCAGTATTTT; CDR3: CASSPMSGKADTQYF
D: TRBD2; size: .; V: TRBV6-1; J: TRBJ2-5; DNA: TGTGCCAGCAGTAACCGGGGGGTGCGAGAGACCCGGTACTTC; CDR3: CASSNRGVRETRYF
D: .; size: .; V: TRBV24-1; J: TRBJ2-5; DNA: TGTGCCACCGGGGCCTTGGGAGAGACCCAGTACTTC; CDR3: CATGALGETQYF
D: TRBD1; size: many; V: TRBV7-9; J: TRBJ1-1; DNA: TGTGCCAGCAGCTTGGGGGACAGGAGGGACACTGAAGCTTTCTTT; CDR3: CASSLGDRRDTEAFF
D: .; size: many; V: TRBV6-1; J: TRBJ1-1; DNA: TGTGCCAGCAGTTCTAGACTGGAGAACACTGAAGCTTTCTTT; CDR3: CASSSRLENTEAFF
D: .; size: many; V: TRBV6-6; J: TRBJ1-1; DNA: TGTGCCAGCAGTTACGTCCGCACCCTGAGGACTGAAGCTTTCTTT; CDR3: CASSYVRTLRTEAFF
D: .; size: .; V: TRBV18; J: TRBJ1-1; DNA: TGTGCCAGCTCACCTGCAGGGAAGGATGAAGCTTTCTTT; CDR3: CASSPAGKDEAFF